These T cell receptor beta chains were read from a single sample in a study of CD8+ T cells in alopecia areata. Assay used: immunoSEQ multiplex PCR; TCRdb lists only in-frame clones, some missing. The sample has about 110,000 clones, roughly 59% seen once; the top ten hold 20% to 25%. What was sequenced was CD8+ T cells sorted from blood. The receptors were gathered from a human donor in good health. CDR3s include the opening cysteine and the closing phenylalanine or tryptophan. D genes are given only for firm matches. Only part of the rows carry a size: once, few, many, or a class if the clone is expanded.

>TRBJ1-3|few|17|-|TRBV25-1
TGTGCCAGCAGTGAATCGGGGGGGACCAACTCTGGAAACACCATATATTTT
CASSESGGTNSGNTIYF
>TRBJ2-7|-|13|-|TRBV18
TGTGCCAGCTCACCATCAAGTACGTACGAGCAGTACTTC
CASSPSSTYEQYF
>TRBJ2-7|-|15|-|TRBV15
TGTGCCACCAGCAGAGAAGAAGGGAGTAGGGACGAGCAGTACTTC
CATSREEGSRDEQYF
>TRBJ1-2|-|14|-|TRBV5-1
TGCGCCAGCAGCTTGGATGCGGGGGGCTATGGCTACACCTTC
CASSLDAGGYGYTF
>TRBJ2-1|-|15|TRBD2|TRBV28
TGTGCCAGCAGTTCCCAGCGGGGGGGGCGGAATGAGCAGTTCTTC
CASSSQRGGRNEQFF
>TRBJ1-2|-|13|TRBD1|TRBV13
TGTGCCAGCAGCTTAGGGAGGACAGGCACGGACACCTTC
CASSLGRTGTDTF
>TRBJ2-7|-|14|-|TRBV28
TGTGCCAGCAGTTTCGGGGATCCTCCCTACGAGCAGTACTTC
CASSFGDPPYEQYF
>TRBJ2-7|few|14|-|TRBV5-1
TGCGCCAGCAGCTTTGGGGGAGTTTCCTACGAGCAGTACTTC
CASSFGGVSYEQYF
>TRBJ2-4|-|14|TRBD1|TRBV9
TGTGCCAGCAGCGTAGGCGGACAGGGAAACATTCAGTACTTC
CASSVGGQGNIQYF
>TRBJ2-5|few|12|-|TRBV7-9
TGTGCCAGCAGCTTGGGTGAAGAGACCCAGTACTTC
CASSLGEETQYF
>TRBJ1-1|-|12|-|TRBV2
TGTGCCCGGGGACGCCCGAACACTGAAGCTTTCTTT
CARGRPNTEAFF
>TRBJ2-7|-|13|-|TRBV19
TGTGCCAGTAGTATCTCCATTTGGGGTGAGCAGTACTTC
CASSISIWGEQYF
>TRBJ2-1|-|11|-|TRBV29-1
TGCAGCGTTTGCCCATACAATGAGCAGTTCTTC
CSVCPYNEQFF
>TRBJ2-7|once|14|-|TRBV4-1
TGCGCCAGCAGCCAACCTGGGCTGGGGGACGAGCAGTACTTC
CASSQPGLGDEQYF
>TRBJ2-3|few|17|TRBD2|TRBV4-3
TGCGCCAGCAGCCAAGCCCTAGCGGGGGGGCCGGCAGATACGCAGTATTTT
CASSQALAGGPADTQYF
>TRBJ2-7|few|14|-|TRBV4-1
TGCGCCAGCAGCCAAGTTCGTGGCACCTACGAGCAGTACTTC
CASSQVRGTYEQYF
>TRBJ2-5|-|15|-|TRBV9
TGTGCCAGCAGCGTATCCGGGACCGGAGGGGAGACCCAGTACTTC
CASSVSGTGGETQYF
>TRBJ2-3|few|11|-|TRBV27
TGTGCCAGCAGTAGCACAGATACGCAGTATTTT
CASSSTDTQYF
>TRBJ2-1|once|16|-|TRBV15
TGTGCCACCAGCAGAGCGCCAGGGGTTGATCGGGATGAGCAGTTCTTC
CATSRAPGVDRDEQFF
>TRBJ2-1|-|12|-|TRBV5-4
TGTGCCAGCAGCGCTGGACCCCAAGGAATGGTCTTC
CASSAGPQGMVF
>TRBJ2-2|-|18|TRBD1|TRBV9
TGTGCCAGCAGCGTAGACGGGGCTGACAGGGCGCGGGCGGGGGAGCTGTTTTTT
CASSVDGADRARAGELFF
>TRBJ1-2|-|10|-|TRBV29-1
TGCAGCGTGGCGAGGGATGGCTACACCTTC
CSVARDGYTF
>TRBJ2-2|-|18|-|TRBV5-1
TGCGCCAGCAGCCCCGGTGTTTGGGGGCACCAGGACACCGGGGAGCTGTTTTTT
CASSPGVWGHQDTGELFF
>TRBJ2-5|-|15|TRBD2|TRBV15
TGTGCCACCAGTAGCGGGGGGACGTACCAAGAGACCCAGTACTTC
CATSSGGTYQETQYF
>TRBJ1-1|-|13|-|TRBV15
TGTGCCACCAGCTCTAGAGGGAACACTGAAGCTTTCTTT
CATSSRGNTEAFF
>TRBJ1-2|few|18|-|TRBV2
TGTGCCAGCAGGACCCCTCGGGGGGAGGAGTCATCTAACTATGGCTACACCTTC
CASRTPRGEESSNYGYTF
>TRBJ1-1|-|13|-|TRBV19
TGTGCCAGTAGAGAGACTACTTATCCTGAAGCTTTCTTT
CASRETTYPEAFF
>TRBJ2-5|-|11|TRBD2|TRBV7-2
TGTGCCAGCAGTTCCGGACTAGCGCAGTACTTC
CASSSGLAQYF
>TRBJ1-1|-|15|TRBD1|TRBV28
TGTGCCAGCAGTTTCCCGGACAGGGCGGGCATTGAAGCTTTCTTT
CASSFPDRAGIEAFF
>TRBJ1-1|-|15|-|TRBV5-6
TGTGCCAGCAGCTTGGGTCTTGGAGGGGGGACTGAAGCTTTCTTT
CASSLGLGGGTEAFF
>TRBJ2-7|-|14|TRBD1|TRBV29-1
TGCAGCGTTGAAGCTCGGGGACAGGGGTACGAGCAGTACTTC
CSVEARGQGYEQYF
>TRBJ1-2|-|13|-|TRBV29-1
TGCAGCGTTGGTCTTGGTGGGAAGGATGGCTACACCTTC
CSVGLGGKDGYTF
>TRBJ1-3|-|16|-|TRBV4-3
TGCGCCAGCAGCCACACCCTGCTCGGAACTGGAAACACCATATATTTT
CASSHTLLGTGNTIYF
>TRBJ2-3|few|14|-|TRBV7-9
TGTGCCAGCTACGGGGAGACGTTCACAGATACGCAGTATTTT
CASYGETFTDTQYF
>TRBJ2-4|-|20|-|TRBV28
TGTGCCAGCAGTAAATTTGATGGGCAGACCAACTCCTTAGCCAAAAACATTCAGTACTTC
CASSKFDGQTNSLAKNIQYF
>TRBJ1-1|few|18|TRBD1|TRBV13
TGTGCCAGCAGCTTAGGACTGGGACAGGGTTCAAGCGACACTGAAGCTTTCTTT
CASSLGLGQGSSDTEAFF
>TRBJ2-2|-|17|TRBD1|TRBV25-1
TGTGCCAGCAGTGACCGGGACAGGGGGACCTTCACCGGGGAGCTGTTTTTT
CASSDRDRGTFTGELFF
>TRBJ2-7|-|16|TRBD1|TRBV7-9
TGTGCCAGCAGCTTATGGCCCGGCAGGGGGAACTACGAGCAGTACTTC
CASSLWPGRGNYEQYF
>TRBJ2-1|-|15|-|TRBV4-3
TGCGCCAGCAGCCAAGATAGAGGAGGGGGCAATGAGCAGTTCTTC
CASSQDRGGGNEQFF
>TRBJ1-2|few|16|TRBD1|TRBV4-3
TGCGCCAGCAGCCAAGTATTGGGGGAGGGGGCTGGAGGCTACACCTTC
CASSQVLGEGAGGYTF
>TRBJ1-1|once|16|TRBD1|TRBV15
TGTGCCACCAGCAGAGATCAGTGGACAGGGGACACTGAAGCTTTCTTT
CATSRDQWTGDTEAFF
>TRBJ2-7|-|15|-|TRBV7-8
TGTGCCAGCAGCCCGAACCCCGGGGGTTGGAACGAGCAGTACTTC
CASSPNPGGWNEQYF
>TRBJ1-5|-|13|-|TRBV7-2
TGTGCCAGCAGCTCCACTACAGATCAGCCCCAGCATTTT
CASSSTTDQPQHF
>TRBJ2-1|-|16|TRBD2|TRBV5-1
TGCGCCAGCAGCCCGCACACTAGCGGGGGATACAATGAGCAGTTCTTC
CASSPHTSGGYNEQFF
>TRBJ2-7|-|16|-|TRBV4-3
TGCGCCAGCAGCCAAGAGGGCGGGCGGGGTTACTACGAGCAGTACTTC
CASSQEGGRGYYEQYF
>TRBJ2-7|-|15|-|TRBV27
TGTGCCAGCAGTTATTATATGGGCGGCGCCTACGAGCAGTACTTC
CASSYYMGGAYEQYF
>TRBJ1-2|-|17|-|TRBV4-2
TGTGCCAGCAGCCAAGAGGGAGTCAGCCATTCGACCTATGGCTACACCTTC
CASSQEGVSHSTYGYTF
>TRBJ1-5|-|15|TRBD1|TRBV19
TGTGCCAGTAGTGGGGACAGGGGGCTATATCAGCCCCAGCATTTT
CASSGDRGLYQPQHF
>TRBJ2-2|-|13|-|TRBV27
TGTGCCAGCAGTTTTAGTGCCACCGGGGAGCTGTTTTTT
CASSFSATGELFF
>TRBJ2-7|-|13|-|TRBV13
TGTGCCAGCAGCTTACAGGGTTTGGGCGAGCAGTACTTC
CASSLQGLGEQYF
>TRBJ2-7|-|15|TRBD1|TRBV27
TGTGCCAGCAGTTTCGCGACAGGGGCCATGGGTGAGCAGTACTTC
CASSFATGAMGEQYF
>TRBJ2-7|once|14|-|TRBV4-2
TGTGCCAGCAGCCCGGAGGGGGACCACTACGAGCAGTACTTC
CASSPEGDHYEQYF